This TCR beta chain was sequenced for a study of T cells after somatic rescue of genetic block. Repertoires were generated with immunoSEQ multiplex PCR, while TCRdb's copy carries only in-frame clones and drops some. The sample lists about 110,000 clones, under 95% occurring once. The CDR3 spans 11 residues. The V gene lost 1 base and the J gene lost 6 bases, with 3 bases spanning the gap. CDR1 and CDR2 (germline): DFQATT, SNEGSKA (reference sequence). This chain joins TRBV20-1 and TRBJ1-4, with D hard to call. This clonotype was obtained from a woman aged 18 to 35. The sequencing sample was made of peripheral blood mononuclear cells (PBMCs). CDR3 sequence (DNA): TGCAGTGCTAGAGGGCATGAAAAACTGTTTTTT. Translated: CSARGHEKLFF.